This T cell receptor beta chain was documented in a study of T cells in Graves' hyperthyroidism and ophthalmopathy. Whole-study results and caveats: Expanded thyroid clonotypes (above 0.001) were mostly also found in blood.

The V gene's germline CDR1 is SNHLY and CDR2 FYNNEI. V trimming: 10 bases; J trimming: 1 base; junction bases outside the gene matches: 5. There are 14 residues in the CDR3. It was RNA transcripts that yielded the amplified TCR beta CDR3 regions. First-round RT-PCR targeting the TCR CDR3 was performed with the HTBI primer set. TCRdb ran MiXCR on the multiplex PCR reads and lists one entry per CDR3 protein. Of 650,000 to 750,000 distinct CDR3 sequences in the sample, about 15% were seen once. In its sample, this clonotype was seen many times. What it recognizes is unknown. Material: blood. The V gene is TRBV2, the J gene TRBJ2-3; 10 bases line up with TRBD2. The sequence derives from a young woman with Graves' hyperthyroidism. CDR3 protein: CATEREGGTDTQYF. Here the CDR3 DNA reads TGTGCCACCGAGCGGGAGGGCGGCACAGATACGCAGTATTTT.